This is a list of T cell receptor beta chains from one sample in a study of early T cells in non-severe SARS-CoV-2 infection. MiXCR, applied by TCRdb to the 5' RACE reads, yields one record per CDR3 protein. This sample yields 55,000 to 75,000 distinct CDR3 sequences, of which approximately 6.1% are seen a single time; under 4% belongs to the top ten. This specimen consisted of whole blood, obtained at baseline. The receptors here all came from an adult who was a healthcare worker with PCR-confirmed SARS-CoV-2 infection or an uninfected control (not recorded which). Both conserved end residues are part of each CDR3. A D gene is named only where the DNA matches it firmly. Expanded clones get a size class; other rows say once, few or many, or leave the size out.

cdr3_length | j_call | clone_size | v_call | d_call | cdr3_aa
14 | TRBJ2-3 | many | TRBV5-1 | . | CASSWGTHTDTQYF
14 | TRBJ2-7 | few | TRBV28 | TRBD1 | CASKIDRGSYEQYF
19 | TRBJ2-7 | many | TRBV6-1 | TRBD2 | CASSEPFPGLAGRVYEQYF
17 | TRBJ1-1 | many | TRBV10-2 | . | CASSTTVGYSMNTEAFF
13 | TRBJ1-1 | . | TRBV6-5 | . | CASKNRDTTEAFF
13 | TRBJ1-1 | . | TRBV10-3 | . | CAIGPGLNTEAFF
15 | TRBJ2-1 | many | TRBV7-8 | TRBD1 | CASSSDRGSYNEQFF
15 | TRBJ2-3 | many | TRBV7-3 | TRBD1 | CASSFTGASTDTQYF
15 | TRBJ1-1 | . | TRBV5-1 | . | CASKDGGSINTEAFF
13 | TRBJ2-2 | few | TRBV28 | . | CATAGPNTGELFF
15 | TRBJ1-2 | . | TRBV6-5 | TRBD1 | CASSSDGGTGSGYTF
12 | TRBJ2-4 | many | TRBV7-9 | . | CASSSGYNIQYF
16 | TRBJ2-1 | few | TRBV24-1 | . | CATSDPGGGGGSEQFF
16 | TRBJ2-1 | many | TRBV4-2 | TRBD2 | CASSQDTSEYRREQFF
13 | TRBJ2-1 | many | TRBV24-1 | TRBD2 | CATRGLAGGEQFF
17 | TRBJ2-7 | many | TRBV24-1 | TRBD1 | CATSDRAAGQGRNEQYF
16 | TRBJ2-7 | many | TRBV20-1 | TRBD2 | CSASGRLAGNSYEQYF
15 | TRBJ2-5 | many | TRBV11-2 | . | CASSFTPGAGETQYF
11 | TRBJ2-1 | . | TRBV12-3/TRBV12-4 | . | CASSFGGEQFF
14 | TRBJ1-2 | many | TRBV5-1 | . | CASSLVQANYGYTF
16 | TRBJ1-2 | many | TRBV5-5 | TRBD1 | CASSLGTGGSAYGYTF
14 | TRBJ1-1 | . | TRBV19 | . | CATTPRQGWTEAFF